The 19 T cell receptor beta chains in this list originate from one sample, sequenced in a study of read filtering for tumor transcriptome and immune sequencing. This library used roughly 400 ng RNA and molecular barcoded adaptors spanning alpha/delta and beta/gamma chains. MiXCR was run by TCRdb on the reads, yielding one entry per CDR3 protein. This sample has 130,000 or so distinct CDR3 sequences, with 13% found just once. The sequenced sample was a population of CD138-negative cells sorted from bone marrow. The receptors come from a donor at least 40 years old with multiple myeloma.

The chain combines TRBV5-4 with TRBJ2-7; D gene uncertain. Germline lookup yields CDR1 SGHNT and CDR2 YYREEE (reference sequence). Trimming took off 1 base at V and 3 bases at J, with 20 bases between the two ends. The CDR3 sequence is 17 residues long. Here the CDR3 reads CASSLRRPANFIYEQYF. CDR3 sequence (DNA): TGTGCCAGCAGCTTGCGTCGCCCAGCAAATTTCATCTACGAGCAGTACTTC. The full variable domain, completed using reference TRBV5-4 and TRBJ2-7, is ETGVTQSPTHLIKTRGQQVTLRCSSQSGHNTVSWYQQALGQGPQFIFQYYREEENGRGNFPPRFSGLQFPNYSSELNVNALELDDSALYLCASSLRRPANFIYEQYFGPGTRLTVT.

In this sample, this clonotype turned up many times. The V and J genes are TRBV20-1 and TRBJ2-3, with D hard to call. V was trimmed by 3 bases and J by 7 bases, leaving 11 bases between them. This CDR3 region has 12 residues. Germline V gene data show CDR1 as DFQATT and CDR2 as SNEGSKA (reference sequence). The CDR3 DNA sequence: TGCAGTGCTAGTCCCGCGCGGAATACGCAGTATTTT. It yields the protein CSASPARNTQYF.

This clonotype came up many times. V and J are TRBV4-3 and TRBJ2-7; TRBD2 matches 9 bases. The germline CDR1 and CDR2 sequences are LGHNA and YSLEER. The CDR3 spans 16 residues. Unmatched junction bases numbered 4, after V lost 0 bases and J lost 1 base. CDR3 DNA: TGCGCCAGCAGCCAAGATCGGCTAGCGGGATCCTACGAGCAGTACTTC. It yields the protein CASSQDRLAGSYEQYF.

At least ten counts were recorded for this clonotype. The chain couples TRBV7-9 to TRBJ2-1; no firm D call. The CDR3 spans 15 residues. Germline values: CDR1 SEHNR, CDR2 FQNEAQ (reference sequence). Trimming left V 4 bases short and J 8 bases short, with 18 bases between. In nucleotides, the CDR3 is TGTGCCAGCAGCTCCCCGCCAGTTTGGGTCGATGAGCAGTTCTTC. This sequence encodes CASSSPPVWVDEQFF.

This clonotype was seen repeatedly, ten times or more. The chain combines TRBV29-1 with TRBJ2-7, with 13 bases matching TRBD2. The CDR3 totals 18 residues. V lost 8 bases and J lost 1; bases outside the gene matches: 17. Germline CDR1 reads SQVTM; CDR2 reads ANQGSEA. CDR3 nucleotide sequence: TGCAGCCGCTCAAGCTATCCATGGACTAGCGGGAGTTCCTACGAGCAGTACTTC. Its translation is CSRSSYPWTSGSSYEQYF.

The table lists this clonotype with a few counts. Possible read error: a much larger clone is one base away. This chain joins TRBV12-3 or TRBV12-4 and TRBJ2-1, with D hard to call. The CDR3 runs to 13 residues. CDR3 nucleotides: TGTGCCTGCAGTTCCGGGTTCTCGGGTGAGCAGTTCTTC. It is translated as CACSSGFSGEQFF.

This clonotype was observed many times. This chain links TRBV4-3 with TRBJ2-2; 9 nucleotides line up with TRBD2. Germline V gene sequence: CDR1 LGHNA, CDR2 YSLEER. With V trimmed by 1 base and J by 6 bases, 6 bases remained unmatched. The CDR3 is 16 residues long. Here the CDR3 reads CASSQGAGGMPGELFF. The DNA of the CDR3 is TGCGCCAGCAGCCAAGGGGCGGGAGGGATGCCCGGGGAGCTGTTTTTT.

This clonotype has more than one count but fewer than ten. The gene calls are TRBV5-4 and TRBJ2-5; D not certain. The CDR3 runs to 14 residues. Germline CDR1 and CDR2: SGHNT and YYREEE (reference sequence). The V gene lost 0 bases and the J gene lost 3 bases, with 9 bases spanning the gap. CDR3 in DNA: TGTGCCAGCAGCTTGGGCGGCACTGAAGAGACCCAGTACTTC. Its protein product is CASSLGGTEETQYF.

At least ten counts were recorded for this clonotype. The CDR3 DNA reads TGTGCCAGCAGCTCCCGGGACCCCGTTGGCACTGAAGCTTTCTTT. This encodes CASSSRDPVGTEAFF. J is TRBJ1-1 and V is TRBV5-4; possible D gene TRBD1, 5 bases. V was trimmed by 3 bases and J by 4 bases, leaving 16 bases between them. Germline CDR1 reads SGHNT; CDR2 reads YYREEE (reference sequence). This CDR3 is 15 amino acids long.

This clonotype was recorded at least ten times. The chain uses TRBV7-2 and TRBJ2-1; 8 positions match TRBD1. The CDR3 runs 16 residues. The V gene end was trimmed by 2 bases and the J gene end by 9 bases; junction bases not matched to a gene: 12. Germline values: CDR1 SGHTA, CDR2 FQGNSA. The CDR3 DNA reads TGTGCCAGCAGCTTAATAGGGACAGGCCATGGCGGTGAGCAGTTCTTC. It specifies CASSLIGTGHGGEQFF.

Remarks on this clonotype: The junction departs from germline at one end; a sequencing error may be responsible. This chain uses TRBV10-3 with TRBJ1-3, with D possibly being TRBD1 (6 bases). CDR1 is ENHRY and CDR2 is SYGVKD in the germline V gene. CDR3 length equals 16 residues. The CDR3 is CDISEPQGTSGNTIYF. The CDR3 DNA is TGTGACATCAGTGAACCGCAGGGGACCTCTGGAAACACCATATATTTT.

About this clonotype: This sequence may be a read error, since a much larger clone differs from it by one base. The chain has TRBV7-3 and TRBJ2-1, with 8 bases aligning to TRBD2. Germline assignment: CDR1 SGHTA and CDR2 FQGTGA. The CDR3 runs to 15 residues. The CDR3 DNA reads TGTGCCAGCGGCTTTTTCGGGAGGGAATACAATGAGCAGTTCTTC. Its protein product is CASGFFGREYNEQFF.

This clonotype was picked up a small number of times. The chain is built from TRBV5-4 and TRBJ1-2, with D hard to call. The CDR3 contains 16 residues. The germline V gene encodes CDR1 SGHNT and CDR2 YYREEE (reference sequence). V was cut by 0 bases and J by 1 base, with 13 bases left in between. The CDR3 reads CASSLGGPVGNYGYTF. The CDR3 DNA sequence: TGTGCCAGCAGCTTGGGGGGTCCGGTCGGTAACTATGGCTACACCTTC.

This clonotype has ten or more counts. The junction departs from the called germline gene at one end, perhaps through a read error. V and J are TRBV9 and TRBJ2-1; D perhaps matches TRBD1 (5 bases). The germline CDR1 and CDR2 sequences are SGDLS and YYNGEE. This CDR3 has 18 residues. CDR3 in amino acids: CASRVGASLKSSYNEQFF. In DNA form, the CDR3 reads TGTGCCAGCAGGGTAGGGGCGAGCCTTAAGAGCTCCTACAATGAGCAGTTCTTC.

This clonotype was counted at least ten times. This chain uses TRBV19 with TRBJ1-5; maybe TRBD1 (5 bases). Looked up from germline, CDR1 is LNHDA and CDR2 is SQIVND (reference sequence). The V end lost 7 bases, the J end lost 1 base, and 11 bases lay between the germline ends. This CDR3 contains 14 residues. The CDR3 bases are TGTGCCAGTAAGGCAGGGCAAAGCAATCAGCCCCAGCATTTT. Translating gives CASKAGQSNQPQHF.

There are many counts of this clonotype. This rearrangement joins TRBV20-1 to TRBJ2-1; 8 bases agree with TRBD1. The germline gives CDR1 DFQATT, CDR2 SNEGSKA (reference sequence). J was trimmed by 4 bases and V by 6 bases; bases with no gene match: 14. There are 16 residues in the CDR3. CDR3: CSAKGGRTGRYNEQFF. The CDR3 DNA reads TGCAGTGCCAAGGGTGGTAGGACAGGGAGGTACAATGAGCAGTTCTTC.

The rearrangement links TRBV21-1 to TRBJ2-3; the DNA was not used to check the table's D call, TRBD2. TRBV21-1 is noted as a pseudogene. This CDR3 region has 19 residues. CDR3 sequence reads: CASSETGLAGDGDKDTQYF. The CDR3 DNA is TGTGCCAGCAGCGAGACGGGACTAGCGGGAGATGGGGACAAAGATACGCAGTATTTT.

The chain joins TRBV29-1 to TRBJ2-7; 8 nucleotides line up with TRBD1. Germline V gene sequence: CDR1 SQVTM, CDR2 ANQGSEA. This CDR3 has 13 residues. J was trimmed by 5 bases and V by 7 bases; bases with no gene match: 10. The CDR3 DNA reads as TGCAGCGGAAGAGGACAGGGAGGCAACGAGCAGTACTTC. Its protein is CSGRGQGGNEQYF.

This clonotype showed up many times. The final CDR3 position lacks the conserved phenylalanine or tryptophan, pointing to a likely read error. The chain recombines TRBV7-2 with TRBJ2-1; no clear D gene. CDR3 length: 15 residues. Germline V CDR1 and CDR2: SGHTA, FQGNSA. The germline V and J ends were trimmed by 1 base and 0 bases, with 7 bases remaining between them. The DNA of the CDR3 is TGTGCCAGCAGCTTAGACAGTAGCTCCTACAATGAGCAGTTCTCC. Its protein product is CASSLDSSSYNEQFS.